These 27 T cell receptor beta chains were sequenced from one sample in a study of cytomegalovirus exposure and HLA in healthy donors. It was with 60 Vbeta and 13 Jbeta primers that the PCR ran. The repertoire was sequenced with immunoSEQ multiplex PCR; TCRdb's copy has only in-frame clones and lacks some. In the table there are more than 100,000 clones, approximately 75% of which are singletons. The sequenced sample was PBMCs. The receptor set was obtained from a male donor in good health and CMV-seronegative.

The V and J genes are TRBV9 and TRBJ2-1; maybe TRBD2 (7 bases). The CDR3 has 15 amino acids. Looked up from germline, CDR1 is SGDLS and CDR2 is YYNGEE. The V gene lost 4 bases and the J gene lost 5 bases, with 16 bases spanning the gap. CDR3 DNA sequence: TGTGCCAGCAGCCCCATGGCGGGGGCGCACAATGAGCAGTTCTTC. Translating it yields CASSPMAGAHNEQFF.

The chain has TRBV5-5 and TRBJ2-5, with TRBD1 matching over 7 bases. The CDR3 totals 15 residues. CDR1 is SGHKS, CDR2 YYEKEE, per germline (reference sequence). V trimming: 0 bases; J trimming: 4 bases; junction bases outside the gene matches: 6. CDR3: CASSLARQGSETQYF. CDR3 DNA sequence: TGTGCCAGCAGCTTGGCCAGACAGGGTTCAGAGACCCAGTACTTC.

The chain recombines TRBV4-3 with TRBJ2-7; 7 bases match TRBD2. This CDR3 comprises 14 residues. The J segment lost 0 bases and the V segment lost 1 base, leaving 0 bases of the junction unmatched. From germline, CDR1 is LGHNA and CDR2 YSLEER. CDR3 nucleotide sequence: TGCGCCAGCAGCCAAGGGGGGGGCTCCTACGAGCAGTACTTC. It codes for CASSQGGGSYEQYF.

The sample holds a few counts of this clone. The chain recombines TRBV6-5 with TRBJ2-7, with 9 bases aligning to TRBD1. Germline V gene sequence: CDR1 MNHEY, CDR2 SVGAGI. This CDR3 is 14 amino acids long. V shed 4 bases, J shed 3 bases, and the junction held 4 bases outside the gene matches. Here the CDR3 DNA reads TGTGCCAGCAGTTTCCGGGACAGGGACTACGAGCAGTACTTC. Protein: CASSFRDRDYEQYF.

The chain carries TRBV5-6 and TRBJ1-2; 7 bases match TRBD1. CDR1 is SGHDT and CDR2 is YYEEEE in the germline V gene. J was trimmed by 2 bases and V by 5 bases; bases with no gene match: 6. The CDR3 loop spans 14 amino acids. CDR3 protein: CASRAPGQNYGYTF. For the CDR3, the DNA is TGTGCCAGCAGAGCCCCGGGACAGAACTATGGCTACACCTTC.

This rearrangement joins TRBV29-1 to TRBJ1-2, with TRBD1 matching over 7 bases. J was trimmed by 6 bases and V by 7 bases; bases with no gene match: 5. Germline V gene sequence: CDR1 SQVTM, CDR2 ANQGSEA. The CDR3 consists of 11 residues. CDR3 residues: CSARDRDGYTF. CDR3 sequence (DNA): TGCAGCGCCCGGGACAGAGATGGCTACACCTTC.

The V and J genes are TRBV5-6 and TRBJ1-2, with 10 bases fitting TRBD1. The CDR3 spans 16 residues. Germline V gene lookup returns CDR1 SGHDT and CDR2 YYEEEE. The junction had 10 bases not matched to a gene; V was cut back by 4 bases and J by 4 bases. The CDR3 reads CASSPVGQGTSYGYTF. CDR3 nucleotides: TGTGCCAGCAGCCCGGTGGGACAGGGGACGAGCTATGGCTACACCTTC.

V usage is TRBV30 and J usage is TRBJ1-2; no clear D gene. The CDR3 is 14 residues long. The germline V gene has CDR1 GTSNPN and CDR2 SVGIG (reference sequence). Trimming took 1 base from V and 7 from J, leaving 16 bases between them. The CDR3 region is CAWSGSGKKGGYTF. CDR3 coding DNA: TGTGCCTGGAGTGGGTCGGGAAAGAAGGGTGGCTACACCTTC.

This clone was counted once. The genes are TRBV7-2 and TRBJ1-1, with a weak D call TRBD1 (5 bases). The CDR3 totals 15 residues. CDR1 SGHTA and CDR2 FQGNSA come from the germline V gene. Trimming took off 2 bases at V and 1 base at J, with 11 bases between the two ends. CDR3 loop: CASSLQGGTNTEAFF. The CDR3 DNA reads as TGTGCCAGCAGCTTACAGGGAGGGACGAACACTGAAGCTTTCTTT.

The chain has TRBV5-1 and TRBJ1-3; D is ambiguous. V was shortened by 5 bases and J by 0 bases, with 9 bases between the two germline ends. This CDR3 contains 14 residues. Germline V lookup: CDR1 SGHRS, CDR2 YFSETQ. CDR3 sequence reads: CASSVAFSGNTIYF. For the CDR3, the DNA is TGCGCCAGCAGTGTAGCTTTCTCTGGAAACACCATATATTTT.

This clone was counted a single time. J is TRBJ2-7 and V is TRBV18, with D uncertain. V lost 3 bases and J lost 6, with 9 bases in between. Germline V gene sequence: CDR1 KGHSH, CDR2 LQKENI. CDR3 length equals 12 residues. The CDR3 nucleotides read TGTGCCAGCTCACCCCGCGAAGCCGAGCAGTACTTC. Its translation: CASSPREAEQYF.

The chain has TRBV18 and TRBJ1-1; maybe TRBD1 (5 bases). CDR1 and CDR2 from the germline V gene are KGHSH and LQKENI. The V gene lost 6 bases and the J gene lost 1 base, with 15 bases spanning the gap. CDR3 length: 15 residues. The DNA for the CDR3 is TGTGCCAGCTCGCCGACCCCGGGGGAGAACACTGAAGCTTTCTTT. This encodes CASSPTPGENTEAFF.

This clone has more than one count but fewer than ten. This rearrangement joins TRBV5-5 to TRBJ1-1; tentatively, D is TRBD1 (6 bases). The CDR3 consists of 13 residues. V was trimmed by 1 base and J by 5 bases, leaving 9 bases between them. Germline V CDR1 and CDR2: SGHKS, YYEKEE (reference sequence). The CDR3 here is CASSLQRGTEAFF. In DNA, the CDR3 is TGTGCCAGCAGCTTGCAAAGGGGGACTGAAGCTTTCTTT.

This chain uses TRBV5-3 with TRBJ1-5; a possible D gene is TRBD1 (5 bases). TRBV5-3 carries the ORF label, with uncertain function. V lost 3 bases to trimming and J lost 0 bases, with 16 bases between them. CDR3 length equals 17 residues. For the CDR3, the DNA is TGTGCCAGAAGCTCTCAGCGGGGGGGTGTTAGCAATCAGCCCCAGCATTTT. Translated: CARSSQRGGVSNQPQHF.

This sequence joins TRBV6-1 and TRBJ2-3, with unresolved D. V lost 0 bases to trimming and J lost 6 bases, with 7 bases between them. Germline lookup yields CDR1 MNHNS and CDR2 SASEGT. The CDR3 is 13 amino acids. CDR3 in amino acids: CASSEAYYDTQYF. The CDR3 region has the DNA TGTGCCAGCAGTGAAGCGTACTATGATACGCAGTATTTT.

V is TRBV7-9 and J is TRBJ2-3; 10 bases map to TRBD2. The CDR3 runs to 15 residues. V was pared by 1 base and J by 4 bases, with 2 bases of the junction left unmatched. Germline V gene data show CDR1 as SEHNR and CDR2 as FQNEAQ (reference sequence). CDR3 protein: CASSLGTSGSDTQYF. CDR3 bases: TGTGCCAGCAGCTTAGGGACTAGCGGATCAGATACGCAGTATTTT. Looking up the rest from reference TRBV7-9 and TRBJ2-3 gives the full variable domain: DTGVSQNPRHKITKRGQNVTFRCDPISEHNRLYWYRQTLGQGPEFLTYFQNEAQLEKSRLLSDRFSAERPKGSFSTLEIQRTEQGDSAMYLCASSLGTSGSDTQYFGPGTRLTVL.

The V gene is TRBV10-1, the J gene TRBJ2-3, with 9 nucleotides matching TRBD1. J gave up 4 bases and V 3 bases, and 2 bases lay outside the gene matches. Per the germline V gene, CDR1 is WNHNN and CDR2 is SYGVQD (reference sequence). This CDR3 comprises 14 residues. In nucleotides, the CDR3 is TGCGCCAGCAGTGAAGGACAGGGGTCAGATACGCAGTATTTT. Its translation is CASSEGQGSDTQYF.

This clone was observed a few times. V is TRBV5-6 and J is TRBJ1-3; no clear D gene. CDR3 length: 13 amino acids. Germline-derived CDR1 and CDR2 are SGHDT and YYEEEE. V was cut by 3 bases and J by 6 bases, with 10 bases left in between. CDR3 coding DNA: TGTGCCAGCAGCTATATGTCGGTAAACACCATATATTTT. Its protein is CASSYMSVNTIYF.

This clone has only a few counts. The V and J genes are TRBV7-9 and TRBJ1-3; 9 bases agree with TRBD1. Per the germline V gene, CDR1 is SEHNR and CDR2 is FQNEAQ (reference sequence). After removal of 5 bases from V and 3 bases from J, the junction contained 5 bases not matched to a gene. CDR3 size: 15 residues. The CDR3 nucleotides read TGTGCCAGCAGCCTTACAGGGGGCGGTGGAAACACCATATATTTT. Translating gives CASSLTGGGGNTIYF.

The chain recombines TRBV5-1 with TRBJ2-5; 8 bases match TRBD2. This CDR3 has 14 amino acids. With 4 bases clipped from V and 5 bases from J, the junction kept 7 bases outside the gene matches. CDR1 and CDR2 from the germline V gene are SGHRS and YFSETQ. CDR3 protein: CASSGSGGGETQYF. The CDR3 coding sequence is TGCGCCAGCAGCGGAAGCGGGGGTGGGGAGACCCAGTACTTC.

This rearrangement joins TRBV19 to TRBJ2-5; TRBD2 agrees at 8 bases. The V and J ends lost 3 bases and 2 bases, in that order; junction bases with no gene match: 11. Germline CDR1 reads LNHDA; CDR2 reads SQIVND (reference sequence). The CDR3 runs to 17 residues. The CDR3 protein is CASSIGVAGGPQETQYF. The CDR3 DNA reads TGTGCCAGTAGTATCGGGGTTGCGGGGGGCCCTCAAGAGACCCAGTACTTC.

This chain joins TRBV9 and TRBJ1-1; D gene ambiguous. V dropped 2 bases and J dropped 3 bases, with 5 bases sitting between them. The CDR3 is 12 residues long. Germline V gene sequence: CDR1 SGDLS, CDR2 YYNGEE. CDR3 sequence: CASSVSDTEAFF. As DNA, the CDR3 is TGTGCCAGCAGCGTGTCCGACACTGAAGCTTTCTTT.

The rearrangement joins TRBV4-3 to TRBJ2-7; tentatively, D is TRBD2 (6 bases). The CDR3 is 15 amino acids. From germline, CDR1 is LGHNA and CDR2 YSLEER. V shed 1 base and J shed 3 bases, with 13 bases lying between them. CDR3 residues: CASSQGGGLGYEQYF. CDR3 DNA: TGCGCCAGCAGCCAAGGTGGGGGGTTGGGCTACGAGCAGTACTTC.

In DNA form, the CDR3 reads TGTGCCAGCAGCGACGGGACACTCCACTACCCTCACTATGGCTACACCTTC. This sequence encodes CASSDGTLHYPHYGYTF. The chain uses TRBV5-8 and TRBJ1-2, with a possible D match to TRBD1 (6 bases). Germline loops: CDR1 SGHTS, CDR2 YDEGEE. V was trimmed by 4 bases and J by 3 bases, leaving 22 bases between them. CDR3 length equals 17 residues.

The CDR3 reads CASSRAGSTDTQYF. CDR3 nucleotide sequence: TGTGCCAGCAGTCGGGCAGGGAGCACAGATACGCAGTATTTT. V is TRBV25-1 and J is TRBJ2-3; maybe TRBD1 (5 bases). V shed 5 bases and J shed 0 bases, with 9 bases lying between them. Germline V gives CDR1 MGHDK, CDR2 SYGVNS. The CDR3 runs 14 residues.

The chain uses TRBV19 and TRBJ2-5; a weak D match, TRBD1 (6 bases). Trimming stripped 4 bases from V and 5 bases from J, with 14 bases between. CDR1 is LNHDA and CDR2 is SQIVND in the germline V gene (reference sequence). CDR3 length equals 14 residues. CDR3 in amino acids: CASSRTGPSETQYF. The CDR3 bases are TGTGCCAGTAGTAGAACAGGGCCGTCGGAGACCCAGTACTTC.

This clone was seen once. The chain has TRBV6-6 and TRBJ2-1; 12 bases fit TRBD2. Germline V gives CDR1 MNHNY, CDR2 SVGAGI (reference sequence). This CDR3 has 16 amino acids. V was clipped by 3 bases and J by 7 bases; unmatched bases: 7. CDR3 coding DNA: TGTGCCAGCAGTTATTCTAGCGGGGGGGCTCGGAATGAGCAGTTCTTC. Translation: CASSYSSGGARNEQFF.